The next 19 T cell receptor beta chains were all read from a single sample in a study of blood T cells in healthy people across ages. A J-beta primer mix and a sample-barcoded 5' primer were used in a second PCR of roughly 7 to 12 cycles. TCRdb processed the 5' RACE reads anew with MiXCR; each CDR3 protein has one entry. The table has approximately 1,700,000 distinct CDR3 sequences, 39% seen once. Sequencing was performed on blood. The receptors stem from a human donor in good health.

This clonotype turned up a few times. This chain connects TRBV10-3 to TRBJ2-5; 8 bases are a match to TRBD1. In germline, CDR1 is ENHRY, CDR2 SYGVKD. CDR3 length equals 14 residues. Unmatched junction bases numbered 8, after V lost 6 bases and J lost 5 bases. CDR3 DNA: TGTGCCATCAGAAAGCAGGGGGCCGACGAGACCCAGTACTTC. This sequence encodes CAIRKQGADETQYF.

The gene calls are TRBV7-2 and TRBJ1-5; 7 bases fit TRBD1. Per the germline V gene, CDR1 is SGHTA and CDR2 is FQGNSA. The CDR3 runs 16 residues. The trim removed 0 bases at V and 5 bases at J, leaving 7 bases unmatched. CDR3 nucleotide sequence: TGTGCCAGCAGCTTAGCCAGGGGGAGTGGGGATCAGCCCCAGCATTTT. Residues: CASSLARGSGDQPQHF.

This clonotype appeared many times. The chain links TRBV12-3 or TRBV12-4 to TRBJ2-1, with D unresolved. The germline V and J ends were trimmed by 6 bases and 6 bases, with 9 bases remaining between them. The CDR3 is 12 amino acids. The CDR3 DNA reads TGTGCCAGCAGCTTCGGTCCCAATGAGCAGTTCTTC. Its translation is CASSFGPNEQFF.

The rearrangement joins TRBV12-3 or TRBV12-4 to TRBJ2-3; D remains ambiguous. The CDR3 loop spans 17 amino acids. Deletions cut 3 bases from V and 2 bases from J, with 18 bases between. In nucleotides, the CDR3 is TGTGCCAGCAGTTTTATCGGACCAAGCGATTACACAGATACGCAGTATTTT. It specifies CASSFIGPSDYTDTQYF.

The chain links TRBV20-1 to TRBJ2-7, with D maybe TRBD1 (6 bases). CDR3 size: 12 residues. In germline, CDR1 is DFQATT, CDR2 SNEGSKA (reference sequence). V lost 5 bases to trimming and J lost 2 bases, with 10 bases between them. The CDR3 spells CSARQVTYEQYF. The CDR3 DNA sequence: TGCAGTGCTCGACAGGTAACCTACGAGCAGTACTTC.

J is TRBJ2-3 and V is TRBV7-2, with a tentative D call TRBD1 (8 bases). V dropped 5 bases and J dropped 6 bases, with 27 bases sitting between them. The CDR3 loop spans 18 amino acids. Germline lookup yields CDR1 SGHTA and CDR2 FQGNSA. The CDR3 DNA reads TGTGCCAGCAGCCCTACAGGGGGGGGAGGTCTGGGTTTGGATACGCAGTATTTT. Encoded protein: CASSPTGGGGLGLDTQYF. Full variable domain (remainder filled in from reference TRBV7-2 and TRBJ2-3): GAGVSQSPSNKVTEKGKDVELRCDPISGHTALYWYRQSLGQGLEFLIYFQGNSAPDKSGLPSDRFSAERTGGSVSTLTIQRTQQEDSAVYLCASSPTGGGGLGLDTQYFGPGTRLTVL.

Comments on this clonotype: Germline and junction disagree at one end, which may indicate a read error. CDR3 nucleotides: TGTGCCGGCAGCTACGACGGAGATGGCTACACCTTC. This translates into CAGSYDGDGYTF. This chain links TRBV12-3 or TRBV12-4 with TRBJ1-2; no reliable D call. The CDR3 extends over 12 amino acids.

Regarding this clonotype: The junction departs from germline at one end; a sequencing error may be responsible. This chain joins TRBV29-1 and TRBJ1-2; tentative D call: TRBD1 (5 bases). Looked up from germline, CDR1 is SQVTM and CDR2 is ANQGSEA. This CDR3 contains 11 residues. This CDR3 is CCVWGGDGYTF. DNA of the CDR3: TGCTGCGTTTGGGGAGGGGATGGCTACACCTTC.

This clonotype was seen just once. The V call is TRBV20-1, the J call TRBJ2-1; 7 nucleotides align to TRBD2. The CDR3 spans 13 residues. The V and J ends lost 3 bases and 5 bases, in that order; junction bases with no gene match: 4. Germline-derived CDR1 and CDR2 are DFQATT and SNEGSKA (reference sequence). Here the CDR3 reads CSARELANNEQFF. The CDR3 DNA follows: TGCAGTGCTAGGGAACTAGCGAACAATGAGCAGTTCTTC.

This clonotype was seen only a few times. The chain has TRBV4-3 and TRBJ2-1; TRBD1 matches 10 bases. This CDR3 is built from 15 residues. The V and J ends lost 5 bases and 8 bases, in that order; junction bases with no gene match: 9. In germline, CDR1 is LGHNA, CDR2 YSLEER. The CDR3 region has the DNA TGCGCCAGCAGCTCGTCGGGACAGGGGAGGGATGAGCAGTTCTTC. Its translation: CASSSSGQGRDEQFF.

J is TRBJ1-5 and V is TRBV12-3 or TRBV12-4, with D tentatively TRBD1 (5 bases). The V gene lost 5 bases and the J gene lost 5 bases, with 10 bases spanning the gap. This CDR3 region has 13 residues. CDR3 nucleotides: TGTGCCAGCAGTCGACAGCCAGATCAGCCCCAGCATTTT. Its protein is CASSRQPDQPQHF.

The chain carries TRBV2 and TRBJ2-2; D gene unclear. CDR1 is SNHLY, CDR2 FYNNEI, per germline. V shed 0 bases and J shed 6 bases, with 5 bases lying between them. The CDR3 sequence is 13 residues long. CDR3 loop: CASSEAGPGELFF. The CDR3 nucleotides are TGTGCCAGCAGTGAAGCAGGGCCCGGGGAGCTGTTTTTT.

This chain joins TRBV28 and TRBJ1-2; D might be TRBD1 (5 bases). Trimming stripped 6 bases from V and 5 bases from J, with 19 bases between. CDR1 and CDR2 from the germline V gene are MDHEN and SYDVKM. This CDR3 region has 15 residues. CDR3 coding DNA: TGTGCCAGCAGCCCAAGAGGCAGGGAGGAGTATGGCTACACCTTC. Amino acid sequence: CASSPRGREEYGYTF.

The CDR3 protein is CASSRVGEASYEQYF. The CDR3 coding sequence is TGTGCCAGCAGCCGGGTAGGGGAGGCTTCCTACGAGCAGTACTTC. The chain is built from TRBV7-9 and TRBJ2-7, with D perhaps TRBD2 (6 bases). V shed 5 bases and J shed 1 base, with 15 bases lying between them. The CDR3 has 15 amino acids. CDR1 and CDR2 from the germline V gene are SEHNR and FQNEAQ (reference sequence).

The chain has TRBV12-3 or TRBV12-4 and TRBJ2-5; no clear D gene. V was pared by 4 bases and J by 1 base, with 13 bases between. The CDR3 consists of 15 residues. The CDR3 region has the DNA TGTGCCAGCAGTTGGCGTAAGAGCTTCCAAGAGACCCAGTACTTC. As protein: CASSWRKSFQETQYF.

The sample holds many counts of this clonotype. This chain links TRBV29-1 with TRBJ1-1; D not resolved. CDR3 length: 11 residues. The V end was cut by 7 bases, the J end by 0 bases, with 6 bases between. Germline loops: CDR1 SQVTM, CDR2 ANQGSEA. The CDR3 is CSGYMNTEAFF. The CDR3 nucleotides are TGCAGCGGTTACATGAACACTGAAGCTTTCTTT.

This clonotype was observed a few times. This sequence joins TRBV15 and TRBJ1-4, with D possibly matching TRBD1 (6 bases). V lost 8 bases to trimming and J lost 2 bases, with 15 bases between them. Germline V gene sequence: CDR1 LNHNV, CDR2 YYDKDF (reference sequence). CDR3 length: 15 residues. The CDR3 spells CATESGDRTNEKLFF. The CDR3, as DNA: TGTGCCACCGAGTCCGGAGACAGGACTAATGAAAAACTGTTTTTT.

This clonotype was recorded a few times. The CDR3 bases are TGCAGCGCTAGCCGCAATGAGCAGTTCTTC. Translated: CSASRNEQFF. This rearrangement joins TRBV29-1 to TRBJ2-1; D might be TRBD2 (5 bases). CDR1 and CDR2 (germline): SQVTM, ANQGSEA. This CDR3 is built from 10 residues. The V end was cut by 7 bases, the J end by 6 bases, with 7 bases between.

This clonotype was detected only a few times. The chain links TRBV7-9 to TRBJ2-7; a possible D gene is TRBD2 (5 bases). The CDR3 is 12 amino acids. The V end lost 5 bases, the J end lost 10 bases, and 15 bases lay between the germline ends. Germline V gene data show CDR1 as SEHNR and CDR2 as FQNEAQ (reference sequence). The DNA for the CDR3 is TGTGCCAGCAGCCCGAACGCCGGGGTCCAGTACTTC. The encoded protein is CASSPNAGVQYF.